This is a list of T cell receptor beta chains from one sample in a study of T cell responses to AZD1222 COVID-19 vaccine. Profiling relied on immunoSEQ multiplex PCR, and the TCRdb table lists in-frame clones only, not all of them. This table holds roughly 150,000 clones, 88% found once. This material consisted of peripheral blood, taken after recovery from COVID-19. These receptor sequences come from an adult who had recovered from COVID-19. Both conserved end residues are part of each CDR3. D genes are given only for firm matches. Expanded clones get a size class; other rows say once, few or many, or leave the size out.

D gene: TRBD2; CDR3 length: 19; J gene: TRBJ2-5; clone size: .; V gene: TRBV4-2; CDR3 DNA: TGTGCCAGCAGCCAAGAAGGGCGACTAGCGGGAGCCCACCAAGAGACCCAGTACTTC; CDR3 protein: CASSQEGRLAGAHQETQYF
D gene: .; CDR3 length: 17; J gene: TRBJ2-7; clone size: .; V gene: TRBV27; CDR3 DNA: TGTGCCAGCAGTTTAATAGGGGCGGCAGGCCTAACCTACGAGCAGTACTTC; CDR3 protein: CASSLIGAAGLTYEQYF
D gene: TRBD1; CDR3 length: 17; J gene: TRBJ2-6; clone size: few; V gene: TRBV6-2/TRBV6-3; CDR3 DNA: TGTGCCAGCAGCTTAATAGGACAGGGCACTGGGGCCAACGTCCTGACTTTC; CDR3 protein: CASSLIGQGTGANVLTF
D gene: .; CDR3 length: 13; J gene: TRBJ1-5; clone size: .; V gene: TRBV19; CDR3 DNA: TGTGCCAGTATGGGCGGGTTCAATCAGCCCCAGCATTTT; CDR3 protein: CASMGGFNQPQHF
D gene: .; CDR3 length: 13; J gene: TRBJ1-3; clone size: .; V gene: TRBV9; CDR3 DNA: TGTGCCAGCAGCGGGCTGTCTGGAAACACCATATATTTT; CDR3 protein: CASSGLSGNTIYF
D gene: TRBD1; CDR3 length: 14; J gene: TRBJ1-2; clone size: .; V gene: TRBV3-1/TRBV3-2; CDR3 DNA: TGTGCCAGCAGCCATCCTGACAGGGTTGATGGCTACACCTTC; CDR3 protein: CASSHPDRVDGYTF
D gene: TRBD1; CDR3 length: 16; J gene: TRBJ1-2; clone size: .; V gene: TRBV25-1; CDR3 DNA: TGTGCCAGCAGTCTTGGGGACAGGGAAAGGGTCTATGGCTACACCTTC; CDR3 protein: CASSLGDRERVYGYTF
D gene: .; CDR3 length: 15; J gene: TRBJ1-1; clone size: .; V gene: TRBV25-1; CDR3 DNA: TGTGCCAGCAGTGAATCAGGGCCACAGGGCACTGAAGCTTTCTTT; CDR3 protein: CASSESGPQGTEAFF
D gene: .; CDR3 length: 14; J gene: TRBJ2-7; clone size: .; V gene: TRBV10-3; CDR3 DNA: TGTGCCATCAGTGAGAGGGCAGGGGTGGACGAGCAGTACTTC; CDR3 protein: CAISERAGVDEQYF
D gene: .; CDR3 length: 15; J gene: TRBJ1-2; clone size: .; V gene: TRBV7-9; CDR3 DNA: TGTGCCAGCAGCCATTCCGGACAGCTGAACTATGGCTACACCTTC; CDR3 protein: CASSHSGQLNYGYTF
D gene: TRBD1; CDR3 length: 15; J gene: TRBJ2-7; clone size: .; V gene: TRBV19; CDR3 DNA: TGTGCCAGTAGGGCCGGACAGGGCCGATCCTACGAGCAGTACTTC; CDR3 protein: CASRAGQGRSYEQYF
D gene: TRBD1; CDR3 length: 14; J gene: TRBJ2-5; clone size: .; V gene: TRBV7-9; CDR3 DNA: TGTGCCAGCAGCGGGGGACAGTACCAAGAGACCCAGTACTTC; CDR3 protein: CASSGGQYQETQYF
D gene: TRBD1; CDR3 length: 13; J gene: TRBJ1-2; clone size: .; V gene: TRBV9; CDR3 DNA: TGTGCCAGCAGCGCCAGACAGGGCTATGGCTACACCTTC; CDR3 protein: CASSARQGYGYTF
D gene: .; CDR3 length: 15; J gene: TRBJ1-6; clone size: .; V gene: TRBV3-1/TRBV3-2; CDR3 DNA: TGTGCCAGCAGCCTTCGACAGAAGCAGAATTCACCCCTCCACTTT; CDR3 protein: CASSLRQKQNSPLHF
D gene: .; CDR3 length: 12; J gene: TRBJ1-1; clone size: .; V gene: TRBV12-3/TRBV12-4; CDR3 DNA: TGTGCCAGCAGGGCACCCCTAGATGAAGCTTTCTTT; CDR3 protein: CASRAPLDEAFF